This TCR beta chain was obtained from a study of T cells in Graves' hyperthyroidism and ophthalmopathy. Points from the study as a whole: Most thyroid clonotypes with frequency above 0.001 were detected in blood. Model predictions of ophthalmopathy came a median approximately 6.2 months before onset. Ophthalmopathy stood apart from stable hyperthyroidism in a 13 V-J model.

A remark on this clonotype: As yet, its antigen is unknown.

Amplified regions were TCR beta CDR3 sequences from RNA transcripts. A set of HTBI primers served as the primers for a first-round RT-PCR of the TCR CDR3. TCRdb redid the calling of the multiplex PCR reads with MiXCR, one entry per CDR3 protein. The table records 550,000 to 700,000 distinct CDR3 sequences, roughly 46% of them present only once. Diagnostic assessment was based on clinical symptoms, serum thyroxine and TRAb, thyroid ultrasound and orbital computed tomography. This TCR came from an adult woman with Graves' disease, either hyperthyroidism or ophthalmopathy (not recorded which). Sequenced: peripheral blood or thyroid tissue (not recorded which).

DNA of the CDR3: TGCGCCAGCAGGCGTGGGGCAGCTTACACTGAAGCTTTCTTT. Its translation is CASRRGAAYTEAFF. The V and J genes are TRBV5-1 and TRBJ1-1, with D possibly matching TRBD1 (5 bases). In germline, CDR1 is SGHRS, CDR2 YFSETQ. This CDR3 is built from 14 residues. Trimming cost V 5 bases and J 3 bases, with 14 bases left between them.